Following are 4 T cell receptor beta chains from one sample sequenced in a study of blood T cell repertoires in COVID-19 (TCRdb year 2020). Receptors were amplified or captured by the immunoSEQ multiplex PCR assay. TCRdb stores this immuneACCESS table with in-frame sequences only. Part of the clones is absent; in the studies checked, under half of the shortfall reflects unresolved V genes, and no reason is known for the rest. Here the sample has 150,000 to 180,000 clones; roughly 83% occur a single time. The ten largest clones take up around 28% of the sample. Input material: peripheral blood. The receptors were gathered from an older woman with acute or convalescent COVID-19.

The genes are TRBV19 and TRBJ1-6, with a weak D call TRBD1 (6 bases). Trimming left V 8 bases short and J 5 bases short, with 13 bases between. CDR1 and CDR2 (germline): LNHDA, SQIVND (reference sequence). The CDR3 covers 14 residues. This chain's CDR3 is CASGAGANNSPLHF. CDR3 nucleotides: TGTGCCAGTGGGGCAGGGGCGAATAATTCACCCCTCCACTTT. The variable domain in full, completed from reference TRBV19 and TRBJ1-6, reads DGGITQSPKYLFRKEGQNVTLSCEQNLNHDAMYWYRQDPGQGLRLIYYSQIVNDFQKGDIAEGYSVSREKKESFPLTVTSAQKNPTAFYLCASGAGANNSPLHFGNGTRLTVT.

J is TRBJ1-1 and V is TRBV18, with a tentative D call TRBD1 (6 bases). In germline, CDR1 is KGHSH, CDR2 LQKENI. CDR3 length: 13 amino acids. V lost 4 bases and J 8 bases, leaving 14 bases between the germline ends. The CDR3 spells CASSRGGTGEAFF. The CDR3 region has the DNA TGTGCCAGCTCACGGGGTGGAACAGGGGAAGCTTTCTTT.

The chain has TRBV7-2 and TRBJ2-2; 8 nucleotides line up with TRBD1. The CDR3 is 16 residues long. Germline V gene data show CDR1 as SGHTA and CDR2 as FQGNSA. V was pared by 6 bases and J by 4 bases, with 10 bases of the junction left unmatched. DNA of the CDR3: TGTGCCAGCAGTTATGGGGGACAGGCTTCCACCGGGGAGCTGTTTTTT. Amino acids: CASSYGGQASTGELFF.

This chain connects TRBV7-3 to TRBJ2-1; 12 bases match TRBD2. CDR3 length: 16 residues. The V gene end was trimmed by 5 bases and the J gene end by 7 bases; junction bases not matched to a gene: 9. Looked up from germline, CDR1 is SGHTA and CDR2 is FQGTGA. The CDR3 reads CASSSPSGGAHNEQFF. DNA for the CDR3: TGTGCCAGCAGCAGCCCTAGCGGGGGGGCCCATAATGAGCAGTTCTTC. Full variable domain (remainder filled in from reference TRBV7-3 and TRBJ2-1): GAGVSQTPSNKVTEKGKYVELRCDPISGHTALYWYRQSLGQGPEFLIYFQGTGAADDSGLPNDRFFAVRPEGSVSTLKIQRTERGDSAVYLCASSSPSGGAHNEQFFGPGTRLTVL.